These 32 T cell receptor beta chains originate from one sample sequenced in a study of T cells in Graves' hyperthyroidism and ophthalmopathy. Researchers took RNA transcripts and amplified the TCR beta CDR3 regions from them. During a first-round RT-PCR of the TCR CDR3, the HTBI primer set was used. TCRdb recomputed calls from the multiplex PCR reads with MiXCR, one row per CDR3 protein. In the table there are about 560,000 distinct CDR3 sequences, approximately 15% of which are singletons. Sequenced: blood. These receptors were taken from a woman between 18 and 30 years old with Graves' hyperthyroidism.

The chain uses TRBV9 and TRBJ1-2; D unresolved. V lost 0 bases and J lost 3, with 12 bases in between. CDR3 length equals 15 residues. Germline-derived CDR1 and CDR2 are SGDLS and YYNGEE. The CDR3 sequence: CASSVATDSDYGYTF. The CDR3 nucleotides read TGTGCCAGCAGCGTAGCGACTGACTCGGACTATGGCTACACCTTC.

This clonotype has ten or more counts. The chain is built from TRBV7-9 and TRBJ2-1; D not certain. V dropped 1 base and J dropped 10 bases, with 5 bases sitting between them. The CDR3 sequence is 11 residues long. Germline CDR1 SEHNR, CDR2 FQNEAQ (reference sequence). Here the CDR3 reads CASSLEVEQFF. CDR3 nucleotides: TGTGCCAGCAGCTTAGAGGTAGAGCAGTTCTTC.

This chain connects TRBV7-3 to TRBJ2-1, with D tentatively TRBD2 (6 bases). The germline CDR1 and CDR2 sequences are SGHTA and FQGTGA. CDR3 length: 13 residues. Trimming left V 5 bases short and J 10 bases short, with 15 bases between. The CDR3 is CASSAGGGDEQFF. CDR3 DNA sequence: TGTGCCAGCAGCGCAGGTGGAGGGGACGAGCAGTTCTTC.

This clonotype was found a few times. The chain is built from TRBV29-1 and TRBJ2-3; unclear D gene. The V gene's germline CDR1 is SQVTM and CDR2 ANQGSEA. The CDR3 length is 14 residues. The V gene lost 3 bases and the J gene lost 2 bases, with 12 bases spanning the gap. The CDR3 reads CSVDLQDLTDTQYF. The CDR3 nucleotides read TGCAGCGTTGACCTACAAGACCTCACAGATACGCAGTATTTT.

This clonotype was seen many times. V and J are TRBV29-1 and TRBJ2-7; 9 bases match TRBD1. The CDR3 is 13 residues long. The germline V gene has CDR1 SQVTM and CDR2 ANQGSEA. The junction had 0 bases not matched to a gene; V was cut back by 1 base and J by 2 bases. The CDR3 loop reads CSVEGTGAYEQYF. The CDR3 nucleotides read TGCAGCGTTGAAGGGACAGGGGCCTACGAGCAGTACTTC.

This clonotype was counted ten times or more. V and J are TRBV7-2 and TRBJ2-5; a weak D match, TRBD2 (7 bases). The length of the CDR3 is 14 residues. Per germline, CDR1 SGHTA and CDR2 FQGNSA. V lost 0 bases to trimming and J lost 7 bases, with 12 bases between them. CDR3 residues: CASSLAGGRATQYF. Here the CDR3 DNA reads TGTGCCAGCAGCTTAGCGGGGGGGCGGGCGACCCAGTACTTC.

This chain connects TRBV28 to TRBJ2-1; possibly TRBD1 for D (5 bases). The V end was cut by 6 bases, the J end by 6 bases, with 12 bases between. CDR1 and CDR2 from the germline V gene are MDHEN and SYDVKM. The CDR3 consists of 13 residues. CDR3 sequence: CASSPLGANEQFF. The CDR3 DNA reads TGTGCCAGCAGCCCCCTTGGGGCCAATGAGCAGTTCTTC.

The rearrangement links TRBV4-1 to TRBJ2-1, with 10 bases lining up with TRBD2. V lost 5 bases and J lost 5; bases outside the gene matches: 9. The CDR3 is 16 amino acids. The V gene's germline CDR1 is MGHRA and CDR2 YSYEKL. Here the CDR3 DNA reads TGCGCCAGCAGCGCCCCCCCAGCGGGGGGGAACAATGAGCAGTTCTTC. This encodes CASSAPPAGGNNEQFF.

The V gene is TRBV14, the J gene TRBJ2-1; D gene unclear. With 3 bases removed from V and 1 base from J, the gap between germline ends came to 10 bases. CDR3 length equals 15 residues. In germline, CDR1 is SGHDN, CDR2 FVKESK. The chain's CDR3 is CASSQSMSSYNEQFF. The DNA for the CDR3 is TGTGCCAGCAGCCAGTCGATGAGTTCCTACAATGAGCAGTTCTTC. Based on the CDR3 plus reference TRBV14 and TRBJ2-1, the full variable domain is EAGVTQFPSHSVIEKGQTVTLRCDPISGHDNLYWYRRVMGKEIKFLLHFVKESKQDESGMPNNRFLAERTGGTYSTLKVQPAELEDSGVYFCASSQSMSSYNEQFFGPGTRLTVL.

The chain joins TRBV5-1 to TRBJ2-5, with D perhaps matching TRBD1 or TRBD2 (5 bases each). CDR1 is SGHRS and CDR2 is YFSETQ in the germline V gene. The V end was cut by 0 bases, the J end by 5 bases, with 14 bases between. The CDR3 runs to 15 residues. CDR3 bases: TGCGCCAGCAGCTTGGCCCTAGCCCCAGGGGAGACCCAGTACTTC. It yields the protein CASSLALAPGETQYF. Full variable domain (rest looked up from reference TRBV5-1 and TRBJ2-5): KAGVTQTPRYLIKTRGQQVTLSCSPISGHRSVSWYQQTPGQGLQFLFEYFSETQRNKGNFPGRFSGRQFSNSRSEMNVSTLELGDSALYLCASSLALAPGETQYFGPGTRLLVL.

This clonotype was recorded at least ten times. The rearrangement uses TRBV29-1 and TRBJ2-5, with a tentative D call TRBD1 (6 bases). The germline V and J ends were trimmed by 5 bases and 4 bases, with 14 bases remaining between them. CDR3 length equals 13 residues. The germline CDR1 and CDR2 sequences are SQVTM and ANQGSEA. The CDR3 loop is CSVRAQGIETQYF. The CDR3 DNA reads TGCAGCGTTCGCGCCCAGGGGATAGAGACCCAGTACTTC.

This clonotype was counted a few times. CDR3 DNA: TGTGCCAGCAGTTTAATAGGACTAAACAGTTTCGAGCAGTACTTC. This translates into CASSLIGLNSFEQYF. The chain recombines TRBV12-3 or TRBV12-4 with TRBJ2-7; a weak D match, TRBD2 (6 bases). Deletions cut 2 bases from V and 6 bases from J, with 17 bases between. The CDR3 spans 15 residues.

This clonotype has just a few counts. This clone may be a read error of a much larger clone one base away. This chain joins TRBV6-2 or TRBV6-3 and TRBJ2-1, with 8 bases matching TRBD1. This CDR3 contains 19 residues. Germline V CDR1 and CDR2: MNHEY, SVGEGT. With 1 base clipped from V and 2 bases from J, the junction kept 13 bases outside the gene matches. The CDR3 sequence is CASSYFFRGQVKAYNEQFF. CDR3 nucleotides: TGTGCCAGCAGTTACTTTTTCAGGGGGCAGGTCAAAGCCTACAATGAGCAGTTCTTC.

V usage is TRBV6-5 and J usage is TRBJ1-1; no reliable D call. Trimming stripped 2 bases from V and 2 bases from J, with 12 bases between. Germline assignment: CDR1 MNHEY and CDR2 SVGAGI. The CDR3 runs to 15 residues. The CDR3 nucleotides read TGTGCCAGCAGTTACGGGTGGTCGGGAAACACTGAAGCTTTCTTT. The encoded protein is CASSYGWSGNTEAFF.

This clonotype was counted many times. The gene calls are TRBV5-1 and TRBJ1-1, with D perhaps TRBD1 (6 bases). This CDR3 has 16 amino acids. Germline V CDR1 and CDR2: SGHRS, YFSETQ. V lost 0 bases and J 1 base, leaving 13 bases between the germline ends. CDR3 sequence: CASSLGSGAGNTEAFF. The DNA of the CDR3 is TGCGCCAGCAGCTTGGGTTCGGGGGCAGGGAACACTGAAGCTTTCTTT.

Details on this clonotype: One end of the junction does not line up with germline, which may come from a read error. V and J are TRBV4-1 and TRBJ2-7, with D hard to call. This CDR3 region has 13 residues. Per the germline V gene, CDR1 is MGHRA and CDR2 is YSYEKL. CDR3 coding DNA: TGCGCCAGCAGCCAAGATTACTTCTACGAGCAGCACTTC. Amino acid sequence: CASSQDYFYEQHF.

Concerning this clonotype itself: The germline gene is not matched at one end of the junction; a read error may be the cause. This sequence joins TRBV27 and TRBJ2-7; 7 bases match TRBD2. The CDR3 has 11 residues. Germline V gene lookup returns CDR1 MNHEY and CDR2 SMNVEV (reference sequence). This CDR3 reads CSSGKTYEQYF. CDR3 in DNA: TGTTCCAGCGGGAAAACCTACGAGCAGTACTTC.

This clonotype was seen repeatedly, ten times or more. J is TRBJ2-5 and V is TRBV12-5; 10 nucleotides line up with TRBD1. The CDR3 spans 15 residues. V trimming: 10 bases; J trimming: 5 bases; junction bases outside the gene matches: 13. Germline V CDR1 and CDR2: LGHNT, FRNRAP. The CDR3 spells CATTGGGSGSETQYF. The CDR3 DNA reads as TGTGCTACGACAGGGGGCGGTTCTGGTAGTGAGACCCAGTACTTC.

In its sample, this clonotype was seen a few times. The V gene is TRBV20-1, the J gene TRBJ2-1; possibly TRBD1 for D (6 bases). The length of the CDR3 is 12 residues. V was cut by 3 bases and J by 6 bases, with 9 bases left in between. The germline gives CDR1 DFQATT, CDR2 SNEGSKA (reference sequence). The CDR3 DNA is TGCAGTGCTAGTGCGGACAGCAATGAGCAGTTCTTC. Residues: CSASADSNEQFF.

The sample holds a few counts of this clonotype. The V and J genes are TRBV11-2 and TRBJ2-7, with D hard to call. This CDR3 is built from 14 residues. Looked up from germline, CDR1 is SGHAT and CDR2 is FQNNGV. V was trimmed by 6 bases and J by 2 bases, leaving 14 bases between them. Here the CDR3 DNA reads TGTGCCAGCAGTCATCCGGGTTTTACCTACGAGCAGTACTTC. Encoded protein: CASSHPGFTYEQYF.

This clonotype was observed many times. V gene TRBV20-1 combines with J gene TRBJ2-3; TRBD2 might be the D (5 bases). CDR1 and CDR2 from the germline V gene are DFQATT and SNEGSKA (reference sequence). The V end lost 0 bases, the J end lost 0 bases, and 10 bases lay between the germline ends. CDR3 length: 15 amino acids. CDR3 bases: TGCAGTGCTAGAGATCCCGGCGGGAGCACAGATACGCAGTATTTT. Amino acids: CSARDPGGSTDTQYF.

This chain uses TRBV6-2 or TRBV6-3 with TRBJ2-2; no firm D call. The CDR3 consists of 13 residues. CDR1 is MNHEY, CDR2 SVGEGT, per germline. The V gene lost 6 bases and the J gene lost 5 bases, with 10 bases spanning the gap. The CDR3 region is CASRTTLTGELFF. The CDR3 bases are TGTGCCAGCAGAACCACCCTAACCGGGGAGCTGTTTTTT.

This clonotype was detected ten times or more. DNA for the CDR3: TGTGCCAGCAGCCAAAGGACAGGGTTGTATGGCTACACCTTC. This gives the protein CASSQRTGLYGYTF. The rearrangement joins TRBV3-1 to TRBJ1-2; TRBD1 matches 8 bases. Losses at the gene ends were 2 bases for V and 5 bases for J; bases not matched to a gene: 4. The CDR3 is 14 amino acids. Germline V gene lookup returns CDR1 LGHDT and CDR2 YNNKEL (reference sequence).

As to this clonotype: A junction end diverges from the germline sequence, so it may reflect a read error. The CDR3 is CASSQATTRGEKLFF. The CDR3, as DNA: TGCGCCAGCAGCCAGGCGACAACCCGCGGTGAAAAACTGTTTTTT. The V and J genes are TRBV7-8 and TRBJ1-4, with no clear D. The CDR3 consists of 15 residues. Germline loops: CDR1 SGHVS, CDR2 FQNEAQ.

Worth noting for this clonotype: A much more abundant neighbour one base away suggests this may be a read error. V gene TRBV7-7 combines with J gene TRBJ2-5; 10 bases align to TRBD2. The CDR3 is 15 amino acids. Germline values: CDR1 SSHAT, CDR2 FNYEAQ (reference sequence). The CDR3 is CASSRLAGRQETRYF. The DNA of the CDR3 is TGTGCCAGCAGCCGACTAGCGGGTCGCCAAGAGACCCGGTACTTC.

This rearrangement joins TRBV14 to TRBJ1-3; D possibly corresponds to TRBD1 (6 bases). The germline CDR1 and CDR2 sequences are SGHDN and FVKESK. This CDR3 is 15 amino acids long. Trimming shortened V by 0 bases and J by 7 bases, and 13 bases separated the two germline ends. The CDR3 spells CASSQDGRGRNTIYF. The CDR3 nucleotides are TGTGCCAGCAGCCAAGATGGCAGGGGACGTAACACCATATATTTT.

The table lists this clonotype with many counts. The V gene is TRBV18, the J gene TRBJ1-1; 8 positions agree with TRBD1. Trimming took 6 bases from V and 6 from J; bases not matched to a gene: 3. There are 12 residues in the CDR3. The germline CDR1 and CDR2 sequences are KGHSH and LQKENI. CDR3 nucleotide sequence: TGTGCCAGCTCCCGGACAGGGTCTGAAGCTTTCTTT. Its protein is CASSRTGSEAFF.

The chain links TRBV7-9 to TRBJ1-1; D unresolved. Germline values: CDR1 SEHNR, CDR2 FQNEAQ (reference sequence). The CDR3 is 14 residues long. Trimming removed 1 base from V and 4 bases from J, with 10 bases in between. The CDR3 protein is CASSLELGSTEAFF. CDR3 DNA sequence: TGTGCCAGCAGCTTAGAGCTGGGGAGCACTGAAGCTTTCTTT.

This clonotype has a handful of counts. The chain uses TRBV28 and TRBJ2-2; the D gene is possibly TRBD2 (6 bases). V was clipped by 3 bases and J by 7 bases, with 15 bases between them. The CDR3 has 15 residues. Germline values: CDR1 MDHEN, CDR2 SYDVKM. This CDR3 reads CASSFPSGRNGELFF. CDR3 sequence (DNA): TGTGCCAGCAGTTTTCCTTCCGGGAGAAACGGGGAGCTGTTTTTT.

The sample holds many counts of this clonotype. The chain links TRBV12-3 or TRBV12-4 to TRBJ2-1, with a tentative D call TRBD1 (6 bases). The CDR3 extends over 17 amino acids. V was trimmed by 4 bases and J by 0 bases, leaving 16 bases between them. The CDR3 spells CASSSDNRVSSYNEQFF. In DNA form, the CDR3 reads TGTGCCAGCAGTTCGGACAACAGGGTGAGCTCCTACAATGAGCAGTTCTTC.

On this clonotype: This may stem from a read error, because a much larger clone lies one nucleotide away. The chain combines TRBV12-3 or TRBV12-4 with TRBJ2-4; D is possibly TRBD2 (5 bases). Trimming took off 6 bases at V and 4 bases at J, with 7 bases between the two ends. This CDR3 contains 12 residues. Here the CDR3 reads CASSSGKNIQYF. The CDR3 region has the DNA TGTGCCAGCAGCTCGGGGAAAAACATTCAGTACTTC.

The chain couples TRBV20-1 to TRBJ1-1, with 7 bases lining up with TRBD1. Germline CDR1 is DFQATT and CDR2 is SNEGSKA (reference sequence). The CDR3 spans 15 residues. Trimming at V came to 2 bases and at J to 0 bases, leaving 6 bases not matched to a gene. Here the CDR3 reads CSARSGTVMNTEAFF. The DNA for the CDR3 is TGCAGTGCTAGATCCGGGACAGTCATGAACACTGAAGCTTTCTTT.